These 8 T cell receptor beta chains were sequenced from one sample in a study of cytomegalovirus exposure and HLA in healthy donors. Only in-frame clones appear in the TCRdb table, and some are missing; sequencing was by immunoSEQ multiplex PCR. The sample includes some 61,000 clones, approximately 97% of them seen just once. The sample consisted of PBMCs. Source of these receptors: a woman younger than 30 in good health and CMV-seropositive.

The CDR3 DNA reads as TGTGCCAGCAGTTTAGGAGGGACAGGGGCGAGAATAGCCAAAAACATTCAGTACTTC. Translating it yields CASSLGGTGARIAKNIQYF. The V call is TRBV27, the J call TRBJ2-4; 10 bases map to TRBD1. Germline loops: CDR1 MNHEY, CDR2 SMNVEV (reference sequence). V lost 2 bases to trimming and J lost 0 bases; unmatched junction nucleotides: 10. The CDR3 is 19 residues long.

The V call is TRBV27, the J call TRBJ2-3; TRBD2 matches at 10 bases. The junction had 8 bases not matched to a gene; V was cut back by 5 bases and J by 0 bases. CDR3 length: 17 amino acids. Looked up from germline, CDR1 is MNHEY and CDR2 is SMNVEV (reference sequence). CDR3 coding DNA: TGTGCCAGCAGTAACCCCGGACTAGCGGCAAGCACAGATACGCAGTATTTT. It encodes CASSNPGLAASTDTQYF.

The V and J genes are TRBV5-1 and TRBJ2-1; 7 positions agree with TRBD2. J lost 3 bases, V lost 5 bases, and 8 bases had no gene match. The CDR3 is made up of 15 amino acids. CDR1 and CDR2 from the germline V gene are SGHRS and YFSETQ. Here the CDR3 reads CASRVAGVRYNEQFF. In nucleotides, the CDR3 is TGCGCCAGCAGAGTCGCGGGAGTCCGCTACAATGAGCAGTTCTTC.

The chain couples TRBV7-8 to TRBJ2-3; 8 nucleotides line up with TRBD2. Germline V CDR1 and CDR2: SGHVS, FQNEAQ. Trimming removed 5 bases from V and 6 bases from J; junction bases left unmatched: 19. The CDR3 consists of 18 residues. The CDR3 region is CASSRPGLDFAGKDTQYF. CDR3 coding DNA: TGTGCCAGCAGCCGACCGGGACTAGATTTCGCGGGCAAGGATACGCAGTATTTT.

The J gene is TRBJ1-1, the V gene TRBV7-8; weak D call: TRBD1 (6 bases). Trimming pared 1 base from V and 0 bases from J, leaving 6 bases between. CDR1 is SGHVS, CDR2 FQNEAQ, per germline. CDR3 length: 14 amino acids. CDR3 nucleotide sequence: TGTGCCAGCAGCTTAGGGGGGCTGAACACTGAAGCTTTCTTT. It specifies CASSLGGLNTEAFF.

The chain combines TRBV19 with TRBJ2-3; 7 positions agree with TRBD1. CDR1 is LNHDA, CDR2 SQIVND, per germline (reference sequence). V shed 7 bases, J shed 1 base, and the junction held 11 bases outside the gene matches. The CDR3 is made up of 16 amino acids. CDR3 nucleotide sequence: TGTGCCAGTACCTCAGGGACAGCGCGGGGCACAGATACGCAGTATTTT. Residues: CASTSGTARGTDTQYF.

The V gene is TRBV9, the J gene TRBJ2-1, with D tentatively TRBD2 (6 bases). V dropped 0 bases and J dropped 3 bases, with 10 bases sitting between them. The CDR3 sequence is 15 residues long. Germline assignment: CDR1 SGDLS and CDR2 YYNGEE. The CDR3 DNA reads as TGTGCCAGCAGCGTAGACGGGAGCCGCTACAATGAGCAGTTCTTC. It encodes CASSVDGSRYNEQFF.

The chain recombines TRBV5-1 with TRBJ2-3; D is uncertain. The CDR3 has 13 amino acids. Germline CDR1 SGHRS, CDR2 YFSETQ. V was pared by 0 bases and J by 6 bases, with 8 bases between. DNA for the CDR3: TGCGCCAGCAGCTTGGTAGCCCCGGATACGCAGTATTTT. The encoded protein is CASSLVAPDTQYF.